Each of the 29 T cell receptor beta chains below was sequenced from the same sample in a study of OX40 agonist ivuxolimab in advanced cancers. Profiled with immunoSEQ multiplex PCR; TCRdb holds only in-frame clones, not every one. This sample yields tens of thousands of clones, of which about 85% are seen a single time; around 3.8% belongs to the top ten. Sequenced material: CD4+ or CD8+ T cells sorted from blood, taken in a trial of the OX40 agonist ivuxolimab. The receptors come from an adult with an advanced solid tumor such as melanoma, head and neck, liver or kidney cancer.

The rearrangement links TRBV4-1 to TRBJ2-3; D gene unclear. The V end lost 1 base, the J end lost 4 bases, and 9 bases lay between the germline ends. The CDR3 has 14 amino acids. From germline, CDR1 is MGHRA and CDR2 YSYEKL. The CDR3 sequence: CASSQGMGADTQYF. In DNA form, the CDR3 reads TGCGCCAGCAGCCAAGGAATGGGCGCAGATACGCAGTATTTT.

Here the CDR3 reads CAWSDGDGQPQHF. CDR3 coding DNA: TGTGCCTGGAGTGACGGGGACGGTCAGCCCCAGCATTTT. The chain recombines TRBV30 with TRBJ1-5, with a possible D match to TRBD1 (5 bases). The V gene lost 1 base and the J gene lost 6 bases, with 10 bases spanning the gap. Germline V gene sequence: CDR1 GTSNPN, CDR2 SVGIG (reference sequence). The CDR3 contains 13 residues.

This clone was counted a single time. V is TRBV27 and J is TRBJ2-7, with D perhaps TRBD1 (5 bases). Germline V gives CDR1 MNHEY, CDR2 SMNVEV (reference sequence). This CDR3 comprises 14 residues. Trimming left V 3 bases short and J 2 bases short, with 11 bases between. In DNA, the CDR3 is TGTGCCAGCAGTTTCTCAGGGATTGCCTACGAGCAGTACTTC. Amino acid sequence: CASSFSGIAYEQYF.

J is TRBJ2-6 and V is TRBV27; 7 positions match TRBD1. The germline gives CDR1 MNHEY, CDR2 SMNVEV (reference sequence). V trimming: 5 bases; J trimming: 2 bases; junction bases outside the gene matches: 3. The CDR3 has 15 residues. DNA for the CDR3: TGTGCCAGCAGTGACACAGGGGCTGGGGCCAACGTCCTGACTTTC. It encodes CASSDTGAGANVLTF.

For the CDR3, the DNA is TGTGCCAGCAGATCGACAGGGGGACACACTGAAGCTTTCTTT. Residues: CASRSTGGHTEAFF. The chain recombines TRBV2 with TRBJ1-1; 9 positions match TRBD1. V lost 6 bases to trimming and J lost 3 bases; unmatched junction nucleotides: 5. The CDR3 has 14 amino acids. Germline V gene lookup returns CDR1 SNHLY and CDR2 FYNNEI.

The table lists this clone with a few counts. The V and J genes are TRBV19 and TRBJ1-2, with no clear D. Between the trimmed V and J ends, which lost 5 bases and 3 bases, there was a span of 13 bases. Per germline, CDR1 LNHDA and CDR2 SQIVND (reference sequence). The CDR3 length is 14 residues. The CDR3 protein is CASSDSAGHYGYTF. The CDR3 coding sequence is TGTGCCAGTAGTGACTCTGCTGGCCACTATGGCTACACCTTC.

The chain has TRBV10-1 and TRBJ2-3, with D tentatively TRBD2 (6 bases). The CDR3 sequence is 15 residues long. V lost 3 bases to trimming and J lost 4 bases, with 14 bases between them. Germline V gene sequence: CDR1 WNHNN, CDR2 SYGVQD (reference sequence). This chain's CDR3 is CASSDPQGLPDTQYF. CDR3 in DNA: TGCGCCAGCAGTGACCCTCAGGGACTTCCAGATACGCAGTATTTT.

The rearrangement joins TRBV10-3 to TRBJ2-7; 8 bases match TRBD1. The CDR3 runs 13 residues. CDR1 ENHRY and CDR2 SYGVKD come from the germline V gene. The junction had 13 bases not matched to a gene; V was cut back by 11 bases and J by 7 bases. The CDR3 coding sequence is TGTGCCGCCAGGGGGCTAACCCTTGGGGAGCAGTACTTC. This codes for CAARGLTLGEQYF.

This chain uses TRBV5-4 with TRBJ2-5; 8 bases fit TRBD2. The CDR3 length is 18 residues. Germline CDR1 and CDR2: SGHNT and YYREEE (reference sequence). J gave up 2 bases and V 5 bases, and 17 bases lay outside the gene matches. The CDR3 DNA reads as TGTGCCAGCAGACACCTGGCAGGTAGCGGGGAGATACAAGAGACCCAGTACTTC. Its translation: CASRHLAGSGEIQETQYF.

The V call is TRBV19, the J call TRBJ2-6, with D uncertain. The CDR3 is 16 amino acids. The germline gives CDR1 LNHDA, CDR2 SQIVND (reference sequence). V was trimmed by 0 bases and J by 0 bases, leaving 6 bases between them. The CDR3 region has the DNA TGTGCCAGTAGTATAGAGGGAACCTCTGGGGCCAACGTCCTGACTTTC. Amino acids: CASSIEGTSGANVLTF.

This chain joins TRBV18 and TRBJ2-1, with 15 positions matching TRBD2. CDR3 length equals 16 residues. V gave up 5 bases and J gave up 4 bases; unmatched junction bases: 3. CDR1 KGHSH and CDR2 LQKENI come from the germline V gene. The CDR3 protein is CASSAGTSGGYNEQFF. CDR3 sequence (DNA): TGTGCCAGCTCAGCTGGGACTAGCGGGGGGTACAATGAGCAGTTCTTC.

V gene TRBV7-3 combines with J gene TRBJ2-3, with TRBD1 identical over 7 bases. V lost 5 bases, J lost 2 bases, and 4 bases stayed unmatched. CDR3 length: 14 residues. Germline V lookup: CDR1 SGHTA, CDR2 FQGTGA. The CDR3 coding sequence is TGTGCCAGCAGCAGACAGGGTTCCACAGATACGCAGTATTTT. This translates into CASSRQGSTDTQYF.

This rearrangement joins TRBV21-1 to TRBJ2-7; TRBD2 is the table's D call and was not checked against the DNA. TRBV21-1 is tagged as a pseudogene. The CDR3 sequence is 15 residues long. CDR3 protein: CASSKVPPPAYEQYF. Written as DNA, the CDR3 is TGTGCCAGCAGCAAAGTCCCCCCCCCTGCCTACGAGCAGTACTTC.

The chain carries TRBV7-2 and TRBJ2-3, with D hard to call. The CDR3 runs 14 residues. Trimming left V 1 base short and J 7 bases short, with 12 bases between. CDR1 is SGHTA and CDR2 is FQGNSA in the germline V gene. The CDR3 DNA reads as TGTGCCAGCAGCTTAGAAGCCATGCCCAATACGCAGTATTTT. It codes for CASSLEAMPNTQYF.

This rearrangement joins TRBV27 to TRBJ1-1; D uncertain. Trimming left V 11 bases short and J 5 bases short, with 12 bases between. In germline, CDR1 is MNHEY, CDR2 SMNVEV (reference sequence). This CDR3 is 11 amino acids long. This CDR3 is CAVLGRTEAFF. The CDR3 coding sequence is TGTGCCGTTCTTGGGAGGACTGAAGCTTTCTTT.

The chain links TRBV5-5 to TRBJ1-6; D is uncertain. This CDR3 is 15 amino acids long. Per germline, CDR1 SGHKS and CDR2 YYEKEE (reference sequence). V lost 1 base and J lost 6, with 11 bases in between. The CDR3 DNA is TGTGCCAGCAGCTTGAGTGGGTGGGGTAATTCACCCCTCCACTTT. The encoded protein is CASSLSGWGNSPLHF. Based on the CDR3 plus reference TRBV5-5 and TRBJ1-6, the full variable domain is DAGVTQSPTHLIKTRGQQVTLRCSPISGHKSVSWYQQVLGQGPQFIFQYYEKEERGRGNFPDRFSARQFPNYSSELNVNALLLGDSALYLCASSLSGWGNSPLHFGNGTRLTVT.

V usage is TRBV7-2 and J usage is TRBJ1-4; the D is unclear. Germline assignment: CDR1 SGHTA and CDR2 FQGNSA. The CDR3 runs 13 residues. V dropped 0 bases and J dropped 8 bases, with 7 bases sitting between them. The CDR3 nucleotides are TGTGCCAGCAGCTTAGCGGTTGGAGAAAAACTGTTTTTT. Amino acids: CASSLAVGEKLFF.

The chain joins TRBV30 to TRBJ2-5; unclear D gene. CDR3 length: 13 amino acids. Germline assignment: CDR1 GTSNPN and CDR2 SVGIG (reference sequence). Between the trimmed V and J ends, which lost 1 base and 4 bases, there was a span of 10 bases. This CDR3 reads CAWSGGSVETQYF. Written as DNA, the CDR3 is TGTGCCTGGAGTGGAGGTTCGGTAGAGACCCAGTACTTC.

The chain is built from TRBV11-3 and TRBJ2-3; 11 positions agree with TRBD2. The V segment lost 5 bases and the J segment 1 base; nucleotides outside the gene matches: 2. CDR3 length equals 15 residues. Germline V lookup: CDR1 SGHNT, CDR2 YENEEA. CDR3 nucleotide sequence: TGTGCCAGCAGCCAACTAGCGGGGGGCACAGATACGCAGTATTTT. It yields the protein CASSQLAGGTDTQYF. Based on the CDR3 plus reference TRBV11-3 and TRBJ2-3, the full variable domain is EAGVVQSPRYKIIEKKQPVAFWCNPISGHNTLYWYLQNLGQGPELLIRYENEEAVDDSQLPKDRFSAERLKGVDSTLKIQPAELGDSAVYLCASSQLAGGTDTQYFGPGTRLTVL.

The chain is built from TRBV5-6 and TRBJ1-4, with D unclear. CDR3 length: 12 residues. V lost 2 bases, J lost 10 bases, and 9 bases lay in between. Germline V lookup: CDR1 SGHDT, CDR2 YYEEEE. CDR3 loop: CASSLNQGKLFF. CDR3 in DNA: TGTGCCAGCAGCTTAAACCAAGGAAAACTGTTTTTT.

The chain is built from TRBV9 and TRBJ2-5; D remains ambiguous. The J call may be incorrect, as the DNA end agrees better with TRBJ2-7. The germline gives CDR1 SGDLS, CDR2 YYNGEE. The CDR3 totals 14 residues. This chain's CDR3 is CASSVAFEGYEQYF. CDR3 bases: TGTGCCAGCAGCGTAGCTTTCGAAGGGTACGAGCAGTACTTC.

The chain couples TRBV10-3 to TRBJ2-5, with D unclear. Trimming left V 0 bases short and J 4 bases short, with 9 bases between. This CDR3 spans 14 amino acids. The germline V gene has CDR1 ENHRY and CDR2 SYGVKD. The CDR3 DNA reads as TGTGCCATCAGTGAGTCGGTAGCCGTAGAGACCCAGTACTTC. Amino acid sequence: CAISESVAVETQYF.

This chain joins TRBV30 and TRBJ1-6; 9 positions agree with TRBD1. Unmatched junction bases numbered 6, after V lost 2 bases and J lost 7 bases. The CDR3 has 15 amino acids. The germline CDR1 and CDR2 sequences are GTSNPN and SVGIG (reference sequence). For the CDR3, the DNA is TGTGCCTGGAGTTTGGGGACAGGGAGCAATTCACCCCTCCACTTT. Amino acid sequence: CAWSLGTGSNSPLHF.

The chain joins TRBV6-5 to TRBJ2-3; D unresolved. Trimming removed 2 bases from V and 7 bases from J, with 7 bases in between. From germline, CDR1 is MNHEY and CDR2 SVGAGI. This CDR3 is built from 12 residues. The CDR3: CASSYDFNTQYF. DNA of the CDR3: TGTGCCAGCAGTTACGATTTCAATACGCAGTATTTT.

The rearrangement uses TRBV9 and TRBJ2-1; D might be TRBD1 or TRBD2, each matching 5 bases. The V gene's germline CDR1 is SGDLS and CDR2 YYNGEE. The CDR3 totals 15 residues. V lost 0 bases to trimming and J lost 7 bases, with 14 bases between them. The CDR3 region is CASSVGDPFVNEQFF. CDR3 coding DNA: TGTGCCAGCAGCGTAGGGGACCCCTTTGTGAATGAGCAGTTCTTC.

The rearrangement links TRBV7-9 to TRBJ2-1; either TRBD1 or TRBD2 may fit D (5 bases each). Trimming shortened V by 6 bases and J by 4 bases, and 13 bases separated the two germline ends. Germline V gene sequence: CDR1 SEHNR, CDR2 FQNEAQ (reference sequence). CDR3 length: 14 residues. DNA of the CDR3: TGTGCCAGCAGTTTCCGGGACGAATACAATGAGCAGTTCTTC. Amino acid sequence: CASSFRDEYNEQFF.

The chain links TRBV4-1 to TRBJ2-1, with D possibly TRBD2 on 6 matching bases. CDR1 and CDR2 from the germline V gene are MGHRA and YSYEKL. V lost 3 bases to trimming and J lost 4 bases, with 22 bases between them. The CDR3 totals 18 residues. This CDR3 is CASSQVKFGRRLYNEQFF. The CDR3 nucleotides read TGCGCCAGCAGCCAGGTGAAGTTCGGGAGACGGCTATACAATGAGCAGTTCTTC.

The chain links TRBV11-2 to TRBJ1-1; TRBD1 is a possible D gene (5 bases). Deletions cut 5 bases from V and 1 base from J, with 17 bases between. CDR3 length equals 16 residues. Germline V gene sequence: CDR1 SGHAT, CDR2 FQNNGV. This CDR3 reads CASSQYSGGGNTEAFF. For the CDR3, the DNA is TGTGCCAGCAGCCAATACAGCGGGGGAGGGAACACTGAAGCTTTCTTT.

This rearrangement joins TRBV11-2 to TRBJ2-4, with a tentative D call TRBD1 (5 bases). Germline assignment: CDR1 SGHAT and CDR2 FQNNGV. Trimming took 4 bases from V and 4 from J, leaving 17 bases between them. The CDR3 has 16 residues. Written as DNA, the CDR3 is TGTGCCAGCAGCTCATTCCCAGGGTACAAGAAAAACATTCAGTACTTC. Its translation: CASSSFPGYKKNIQYF.